A single sample gave rise to the 3 T cell receptor beta chains below, sequenced in a study of blood T cell repertoires in COVID-19. Produced via immunoSEQ multiplex PCR; TCRdb's table is partial and in-frame only. The table has hundreds of thousands of clones, just under 85% seen once; the top ten hold about 8.9%. The sample consisted of peripheral blood. The receptors here all came from a man older than 75 with acute or convalescent COVID-19.

The V and J genes are TRBV15 and TRBJ1-6; no reliable D call. The germline gives CDR1 LNHNV, CDR2 YYDKDF (reference sequence). Trimming removed 0 bases at V and 5 bases at J, with 5 bases between. The CDR3 has 14 residues. CDR3 in DNA: TGTGCCACCAGCAGAGATATTAATAATTCACCCCTCCACTTT. The encoded protein is CATSRDINNSPLHF.

The V gene is TRBV7-2, the J gene TRBJ1-3; a weak D match, TRBD1 (6 bases). Trimming shortened V by 1 base and J by 0 bases, and 10 bases separated the two germline ends. The germline gives CDR1 SGHTA, CDR2 FQGNSA. This CDR3 is 16 amino acids long. DNA for the CDR3: TGTGCCAGCAGCTTAGGAACAGGGAGCTCTGGAAACACCATATATTTT. Translation: CASSLGTGSSGNTIYF. The full variable domain, in which reference TRBV7-2 and TRBJ1-3 provide the parts outside the CDR3, is GAGVSQSPSNKVTEKGKDVELRCDPISGHTALYWYRQSLGQGLEFLIYFQGNSAPDKSGLPSDRFSAERTGGSVSTLTIQRTQQEDSAVYLCASSLGTGSSGNTIYFGEGSWLTVV.

This clone was seen many times. The CDR3 DNA follows: TGCAGTGCTAGTCGGGGGGCGGGCAATCAGCCCCAGCATTTT. This encodes CSASRGAGNQPQHF. The V and J genes are TRBV20-1 and TRBJ1-5; perhaps TRBD1 as D (6 bases). The CDR3 is 14 amino acids. The germline V gene has CDR1 DFQATT and CDR2 SNEGSKA (reference sequence). V was clipped by 3 bases and J by 2 bases, with 11 bases between them.